This TCR beta chain originates from a study of T-cell reconstitution after alpha-beta-depleted transplantation in children. Germline V lookup: CDR1 SGHVS, CDR2 FNYEAQ. V lost 1 base, J lost 7 bases, and 7 bases lay in between. The CDR3 spans 12 residues. Molecular barcoding with unique molecular identifiers was used for the TCRbeta library. One entry per CDR3 protein, called by TCRdb with MiXCR from the PCR reads. The data show approximately 150,000 distinct CDR3 sequences, about 9% seen once. Overall study results and limits: Newly generated T cells supplied most T-cell counts and diversity one year post-transplant. Some patients showed high day-60 TCRbeta diversity, which derived from surviving recipient T cells and thymic progenitors. Several hundred graft clones that had expanded were reportedly the source of alpha-beta T cells about two months after transplant.

The table lists this clonotype with many counts. Its antigen is still unknown. The chain couples TRBV7-6 to TRBJ1-2, with D unclear. The sample was PBMCs, mostly from graft donor cells, taken 180 days after TCRalphabeta/CD19-depleted stem cell transplant. The source is a female patient aged 2-10 years who had a stem cell transplant for congenital amegakaryocytic thrombocytopenia, so the T cells may come from the graft donor. CDR3 in amino acids: CASSLVGAGYTF. DNA for the CDR3: TGTGCCAGCAGCTTAGTTGGCGCTGGCTACACCTTC.